Sequencing of this T cell receptor beta chain was carried out in a study of control samples from healthy donors and cancer patients. Sequencing was performed with immunoSEQ multiplex PCR; in TCRdb, only in-frame clones are kept and a portion is missing. This table has roughly 130,000 clones, 80% to 95% appearing once. The CDR3 length is 11 residues. The germline V gene has CDR1 SGHTA and CDR2 FQGTGA. Trimming pared 5 bases from V and 7 bases from J, leaving 5 bases between. Sequencing used blood. The receptor's source is a man aged 18 to 29 in good health. V is TRBV7-3 and J is TRBJ2-2; no clear D. CDR3 sequence reads: CASSPRGELFF. The DNA of the CDR3 is TGTGCCAGCAGCCCCCGCGGGGAGCTGTTTTTT. The full variable domain, completed using reference TRBV7-3 and TRBJ2-2, is GAGVSQTPSNKVTEKGKYVELRCDPISGHTALYWYRQSLGQGPEFLIYFQGTGAADDSGLPNDRFFAVRPEGSVSTLKIQRTERGDSAVYLCASSPRGELFFGEGSRLTVL.